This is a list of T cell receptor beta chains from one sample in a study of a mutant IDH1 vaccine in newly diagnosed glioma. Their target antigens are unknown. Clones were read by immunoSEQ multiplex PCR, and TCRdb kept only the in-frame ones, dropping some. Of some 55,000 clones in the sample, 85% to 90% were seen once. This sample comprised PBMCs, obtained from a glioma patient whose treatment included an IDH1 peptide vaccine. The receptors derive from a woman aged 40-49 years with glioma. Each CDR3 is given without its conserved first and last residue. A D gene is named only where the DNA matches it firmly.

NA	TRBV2	ASSLTARSSSGNTIY
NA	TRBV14	ASSQDPGRGSYNEQF
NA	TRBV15	ATSRDRIAYEQY
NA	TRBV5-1	ASALGNEQF
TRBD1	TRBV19	ASRPYGDSSGANVLT
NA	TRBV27	ATTAGQGRTEAF
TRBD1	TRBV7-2	ASREQGAGNQPQH
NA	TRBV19	ASSQGRNTEAF
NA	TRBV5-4	ASSSEGVSYNSPLH
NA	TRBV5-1	ASRFGAGELF
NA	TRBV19	ASSIQGRGQPQH
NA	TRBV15	ATSRDQRGGQPQH
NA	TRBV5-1	ASSLGGDTDTQY
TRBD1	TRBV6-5	ASSYPGQGSYEQY
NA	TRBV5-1	ASSAPDSYEQY
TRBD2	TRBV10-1	ASSAGLAGTDTQY